In its sample, the clone carrying this TCR beta chain was seen a few times. The sample comes from a study of blood T cell repertoires in COVID-19. Sequenced by immunoSEQ multiplex PCR; TCRdb stores in-frame clones only, minus some. The sample contains 130,000 or so clones, around 88% of which appear only once. CDR1 and CDR2 from the germline V gene are MNHEY and SVGAGI. V was shortened by 5 bases and J by 8 bases, with 15 bases between the two germline ends. The CDR3 sequence is 13 residues long. This sequence was found in a man older than 75 with active or convalescent COVID-19. The chain carries TRBV6-5 and TRBJ1-2, with D unclear. The sample comprised peripheral blood. This CDR3 is CASSTLDTGGYTF. DNA of the CDR3: TGTGCCAGCAGTACACTCGACACGGGGGGCTACACCTTC.